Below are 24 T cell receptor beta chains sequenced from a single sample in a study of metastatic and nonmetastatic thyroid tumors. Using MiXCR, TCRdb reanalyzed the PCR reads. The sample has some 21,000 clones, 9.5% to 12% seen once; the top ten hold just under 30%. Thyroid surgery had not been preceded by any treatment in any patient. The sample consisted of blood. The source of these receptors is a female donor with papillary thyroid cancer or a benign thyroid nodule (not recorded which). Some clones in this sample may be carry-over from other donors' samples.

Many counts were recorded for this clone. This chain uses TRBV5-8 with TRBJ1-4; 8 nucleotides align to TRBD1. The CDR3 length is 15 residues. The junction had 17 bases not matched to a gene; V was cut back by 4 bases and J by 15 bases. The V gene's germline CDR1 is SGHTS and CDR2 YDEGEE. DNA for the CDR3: TGTGCCAGCAGCGGGGGACAGGCTGGAATGAAGGGGGTGTTTTTT. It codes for CASSGGQAGMKGVFF. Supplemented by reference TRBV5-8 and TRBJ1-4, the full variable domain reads EAGVTQSPTHLIKTRGQQATLRCSPISGHTSVYWYQQALGLGLQFLLWYDEGEERNRGNFPPRFSGRQFPNYSSELNVNALELEDSALYLCASSGGQAGMKGVFFGSGTQLSVL.

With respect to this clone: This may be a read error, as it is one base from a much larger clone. The CDR3, as DNA: TGCAGTGCTAAAGCGGAGCTGAACACCGGGGAGCTGTTTTTT. Translation gives CSAKAELNTGELFF. The rearrangement links TRBV20-1 to TRBJ2-2; weak D call: TRBD2 (5 bases). The V and J ends lost 4 bases and 1 base respectively, with 10 bases between them. Germline CDR1 is DFQATT and CDR2 is SNEGSKA (reference sequence). This CDR3 has 14 residues.

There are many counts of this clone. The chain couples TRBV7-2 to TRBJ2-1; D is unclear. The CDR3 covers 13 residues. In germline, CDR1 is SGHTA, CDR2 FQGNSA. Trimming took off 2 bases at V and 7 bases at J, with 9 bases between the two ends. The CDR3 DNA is TGTGCCAGCAGCTTACCGATAATAAATGAGCAGTTCTTC. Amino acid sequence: CASSLPIINEQFF.

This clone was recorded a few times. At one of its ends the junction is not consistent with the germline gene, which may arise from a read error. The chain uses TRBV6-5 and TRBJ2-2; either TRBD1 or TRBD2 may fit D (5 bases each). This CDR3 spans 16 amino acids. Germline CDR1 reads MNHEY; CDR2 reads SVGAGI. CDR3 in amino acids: CASSYGWTTNTGELFF. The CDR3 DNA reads TGTGCCAGCAGCTACGGGTGGACAACAAACACCGGGGAGCTGTTCTTT.

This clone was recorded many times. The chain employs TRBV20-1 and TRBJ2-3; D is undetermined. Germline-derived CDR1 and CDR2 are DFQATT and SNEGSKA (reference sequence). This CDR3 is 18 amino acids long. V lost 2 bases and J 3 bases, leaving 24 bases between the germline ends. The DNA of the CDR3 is TGCAGTGCTAGATTACAAGAGGCCGGGTCCGTAAGAACAGATACGCAGTATTTT. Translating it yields CSARLQEAGSVRTDTQYF.

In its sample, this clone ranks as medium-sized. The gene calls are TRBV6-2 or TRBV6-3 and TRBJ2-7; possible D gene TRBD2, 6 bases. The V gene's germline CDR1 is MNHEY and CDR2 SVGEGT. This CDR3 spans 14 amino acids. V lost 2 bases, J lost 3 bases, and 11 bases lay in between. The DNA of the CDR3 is TGTGCCAGCAGTTACATTCGGGGGAGCTACGAGCAGTACTTC. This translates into CASSYIRGSYEQYF.

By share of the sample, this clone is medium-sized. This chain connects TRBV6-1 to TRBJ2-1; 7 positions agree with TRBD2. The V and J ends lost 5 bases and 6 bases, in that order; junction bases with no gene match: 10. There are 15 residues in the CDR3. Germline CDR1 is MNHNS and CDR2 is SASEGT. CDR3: CASSTWTSMSNEQFF. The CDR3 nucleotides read TGTGCCAGCAGTACATGGACTAGTATGAGCAATGAGCAGTTCTTC.

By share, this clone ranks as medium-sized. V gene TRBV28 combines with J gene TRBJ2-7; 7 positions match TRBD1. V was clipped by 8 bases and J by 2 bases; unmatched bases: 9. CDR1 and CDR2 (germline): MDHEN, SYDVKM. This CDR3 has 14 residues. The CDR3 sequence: CASDTGVGTYEQYF. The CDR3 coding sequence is TGTGCCAGCGATACAGGGGTTGGGACCTACGAGCAGTACTTC.

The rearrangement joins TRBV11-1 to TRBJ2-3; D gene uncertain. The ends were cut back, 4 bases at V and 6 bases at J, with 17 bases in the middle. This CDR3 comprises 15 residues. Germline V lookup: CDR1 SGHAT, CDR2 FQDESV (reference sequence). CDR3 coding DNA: TGTGCCAGCAGCTCACCTTCTAACTCAGCGGATACGCAGTATTTT. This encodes CASSSPSNSADTQYF.

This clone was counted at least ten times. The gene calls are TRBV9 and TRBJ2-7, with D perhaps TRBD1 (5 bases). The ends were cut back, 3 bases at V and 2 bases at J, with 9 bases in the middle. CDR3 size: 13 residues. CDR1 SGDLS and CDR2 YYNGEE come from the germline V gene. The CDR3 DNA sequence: TGTGCCAGCAGCGAGGACACAACCTACGAGCAGTACTTC. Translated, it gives CASSEDTTYEQYF.

CDR3 DNA: TGTGCCAGCAACTCTGGGAGGAATCAGCCCCAGCATTTT. It yields the protein CASNSGRNQPQHF. The chain carries TRBV12-3 or TRBV12-4 and TRBJ1-5; D is unclear. CDR3 size: 13 residues. V was cut by 7 bases and J by 4 bases, with 11 bases left in between.

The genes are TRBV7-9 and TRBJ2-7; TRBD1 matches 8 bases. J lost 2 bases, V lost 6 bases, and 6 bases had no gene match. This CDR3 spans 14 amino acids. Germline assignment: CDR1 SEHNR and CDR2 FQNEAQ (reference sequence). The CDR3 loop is CASSRGDRTYEQYF. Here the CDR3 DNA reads TGTGCCAGCAGTCGAGGGGACAGGACCTACGAGCAGTACTTC. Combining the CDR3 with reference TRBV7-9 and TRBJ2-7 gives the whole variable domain DTGVSQNPRHKITKRGQNVTFRCDPISEHNRLYWYRQTLGQGPEFLTYFQNEAQLEKSRLLSDRFSAERPKGSFSTLEIQRTEQGDSAMYLCASSRGDRTYEQYFGPGTRLTVT.

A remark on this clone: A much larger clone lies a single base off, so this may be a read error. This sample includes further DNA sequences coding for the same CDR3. CDR3 loop: CASSLNPWAGQEQYF. CDR3 nucleotide sequence: TGTGCTAGCAGTTTAAACCCTTGGGCAGGGCAAGAGCAGTACTTC. The chain is built from TRBV12-3 or TRBV12-4 and TRBJ2-7, with a weak D call TRBD1 (5 bases). The CDR3 loop spans 15 amino acids.

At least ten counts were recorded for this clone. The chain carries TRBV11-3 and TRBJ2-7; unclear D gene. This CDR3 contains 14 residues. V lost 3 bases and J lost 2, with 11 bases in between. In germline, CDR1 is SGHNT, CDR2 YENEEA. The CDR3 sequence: CASSLMERPYEQYF. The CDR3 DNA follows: TGTGCCAGCAGCTTGATGGAGAGGCCCTACGAGCAGTACTTC.

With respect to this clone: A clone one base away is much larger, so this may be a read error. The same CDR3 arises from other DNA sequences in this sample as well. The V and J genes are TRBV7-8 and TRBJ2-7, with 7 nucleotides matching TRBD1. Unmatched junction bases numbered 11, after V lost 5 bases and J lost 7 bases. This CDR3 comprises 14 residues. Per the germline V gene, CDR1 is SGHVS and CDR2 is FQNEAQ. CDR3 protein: CASSREGAAREQYF. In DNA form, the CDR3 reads TGTGCCAGCAGCCGAGAGGGGGCGGCGAGGGAGCAGTACTTC.

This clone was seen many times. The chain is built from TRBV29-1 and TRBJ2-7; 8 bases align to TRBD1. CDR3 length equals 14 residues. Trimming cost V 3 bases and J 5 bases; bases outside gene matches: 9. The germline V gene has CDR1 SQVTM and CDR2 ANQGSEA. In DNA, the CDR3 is TGCAGCGTTGAGGGGCAGGACAGGGTGGACGAGCAGTACTTC. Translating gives CSVEGQDRVDEQYF.

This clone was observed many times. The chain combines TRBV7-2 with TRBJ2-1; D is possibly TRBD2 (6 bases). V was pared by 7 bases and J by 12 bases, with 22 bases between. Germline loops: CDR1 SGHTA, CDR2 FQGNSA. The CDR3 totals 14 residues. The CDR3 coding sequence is TGTGCCAGCACCTGGGTGGGAGGAGGGGATGGGCAGTTCTTC. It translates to CASTWVGGGDGQFF.

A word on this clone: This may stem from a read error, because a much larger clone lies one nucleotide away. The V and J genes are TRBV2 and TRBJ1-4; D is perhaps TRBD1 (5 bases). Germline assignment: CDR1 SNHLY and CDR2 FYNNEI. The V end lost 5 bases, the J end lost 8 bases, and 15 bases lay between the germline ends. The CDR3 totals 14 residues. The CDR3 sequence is CASSSVDRKEKLFF. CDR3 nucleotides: TGTGCCAGCAGTTCAGTTGACAGAAAGGAAAAACTGTTTTTT.

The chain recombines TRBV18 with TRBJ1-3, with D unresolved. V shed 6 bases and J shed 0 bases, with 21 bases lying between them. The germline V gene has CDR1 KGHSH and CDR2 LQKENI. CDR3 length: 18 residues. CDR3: CASSPSPPTGSSGNTIYF. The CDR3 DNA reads TGTGCCAGCTCCCCATCTCCCCCGACGGGGAGCTCTGGAAACACCATATATTTT.

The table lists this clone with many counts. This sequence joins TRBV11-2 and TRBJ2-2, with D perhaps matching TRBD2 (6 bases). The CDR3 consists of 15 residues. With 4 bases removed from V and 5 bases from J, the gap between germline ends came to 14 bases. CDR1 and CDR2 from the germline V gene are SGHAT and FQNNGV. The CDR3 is CASSWSTRETGELFF. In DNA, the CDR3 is TGTGCCAGCAGCTGGTCAACCCGGGAGACCGGGGAGCTGTTTTTT.

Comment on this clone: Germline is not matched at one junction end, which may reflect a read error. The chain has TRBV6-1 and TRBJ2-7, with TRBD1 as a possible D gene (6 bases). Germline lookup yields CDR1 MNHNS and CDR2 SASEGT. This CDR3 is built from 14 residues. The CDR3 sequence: CASSTGQGNYEQYF. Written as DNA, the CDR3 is TGTGCCAGCAGTACAGGCCAGGGGAACTACGAGCAGTACTTT.

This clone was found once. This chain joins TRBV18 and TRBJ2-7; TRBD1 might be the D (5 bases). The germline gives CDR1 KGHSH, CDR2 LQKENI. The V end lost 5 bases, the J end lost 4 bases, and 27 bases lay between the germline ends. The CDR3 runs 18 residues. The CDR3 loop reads CASSFSRTNRTIGYEQYF. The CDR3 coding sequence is TGTGCCAGCTCATTTTCGAGGACAAACAGGACCATCGGGTACGAGCAGTACTTC. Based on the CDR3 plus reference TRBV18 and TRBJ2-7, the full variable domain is NAGVMQNPRHLVRRRGQEARLRCSPMKGHSHVYWYRQLPEEGLKFMVYLQKENIIDESGMPKERFSAEFPKEGPSILRIQQVVRGDSAAYFCASSFSRTNRTIGYEQYFGPGTRLTVT.

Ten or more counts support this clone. The CDR3 bases are TGTGCCAGCAGCCTCACAGGGGGCGCTCGGGAAAAACTGTTTTTT. As protein: CASSLTGGAREKLFF. The chain links TRBV6-1 to TRBJ1-4, with 9 bases that match TRBD1. Germline V gives CDR1 MNHNS, CDR2 SASEGT. The V gene end was trimmed by 6 bases and the J gene end by 8 bases; junction bases not matched to a gene: 10. The CDR3 totals 15 residues.

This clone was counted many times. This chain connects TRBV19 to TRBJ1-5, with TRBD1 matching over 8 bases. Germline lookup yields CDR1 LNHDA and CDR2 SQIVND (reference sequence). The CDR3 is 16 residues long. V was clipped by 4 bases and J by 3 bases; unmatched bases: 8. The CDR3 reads CASSRRTGIDNQPQHF. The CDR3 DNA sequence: TGTGCCAGTAGTAGGAGGACAGGGATAGACAATCAGCCCCAGCATTTT.